The clone carrying this TCR beta chain was counted between two and nine times. The sample is drawn from a study of tumor-infiltrating lymphocytes in primary liver carcinoma. Synthesis of TCR beta cDNA was carried out from approximately 470 ng total RNA with a constant-region primer. Three nested multiplex PCR rounds, a slightly modified ARM-PCR method, built the TCR beta libraries. TCRdb re-analysed the multiplex PCR reads in MiXCR, keeping a single row per CDR3 protein. The data show some 320,000 distinct CDR3 sequences, with approximately 60% seen just once and approximately 9% held by the top ten. Unsorted whole blood yielded the blood RNA, and germline DNA was also extracted. This sequence originates from a man aged 35 to 55 with primary liver carcinoma and hepatitis B virus infection. The material sequenced was peripheral blood.

The CDR3 is CAWSSRRSGEQFF. Here the CDR3 DNA reads TGTGCCTGGAGTAGTCGGAGATCGGGTGAGCAGTTCTTC. The chain carries TRBV30 and TRBJ2-1; no firm D call. Trimming took 2 bases from V and 9 from J, leaving 14 bases between them. CDR3 length: 13 amino acids. Germline CDR1 GTSNPN, CDR2 SVGIG (reference sequence).